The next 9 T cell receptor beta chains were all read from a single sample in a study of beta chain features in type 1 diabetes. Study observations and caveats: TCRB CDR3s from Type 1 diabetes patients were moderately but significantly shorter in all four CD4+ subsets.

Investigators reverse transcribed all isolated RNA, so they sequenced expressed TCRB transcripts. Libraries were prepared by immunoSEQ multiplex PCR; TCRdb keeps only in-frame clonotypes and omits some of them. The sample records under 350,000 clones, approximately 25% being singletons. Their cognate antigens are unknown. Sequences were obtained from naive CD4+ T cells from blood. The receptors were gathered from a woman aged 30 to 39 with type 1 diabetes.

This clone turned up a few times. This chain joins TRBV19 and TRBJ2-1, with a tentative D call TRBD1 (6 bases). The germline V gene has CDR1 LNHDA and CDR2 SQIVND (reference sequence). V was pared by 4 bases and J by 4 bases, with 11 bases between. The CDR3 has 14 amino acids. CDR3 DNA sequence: TGTGCCAGTAGTAAGGGGACAACTTACAATGAGCAGTTCTTC. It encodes CASSKGTTYNEQFF. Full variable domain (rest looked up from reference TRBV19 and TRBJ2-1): DGGITQSPKYLFRKEGQNVTLSCEQNLNHDAMYWYRQDPGQGLRLIYYSQIVNDFQKGDIAEGYSVSREKKESFPLTVTSAQKNPTAFYLCASSKGTTYNEQFFGPGTRLTVL.

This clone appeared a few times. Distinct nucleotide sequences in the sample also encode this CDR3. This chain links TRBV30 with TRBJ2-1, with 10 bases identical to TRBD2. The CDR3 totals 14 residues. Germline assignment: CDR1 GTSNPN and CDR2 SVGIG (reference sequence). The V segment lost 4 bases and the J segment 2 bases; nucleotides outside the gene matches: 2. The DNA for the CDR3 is TGTGCCTGGACTGGACTAGCGGCCTACAATGAGCAGTTCTTC. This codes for CAWTGLAAYNEQFF. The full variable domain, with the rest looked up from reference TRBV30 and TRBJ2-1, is SQTIHQWPATLVQPVGSPLSLECTVEGTSNPNLYWYRQAAGRGLQLLFYSVGIGQISSEVPQNLSASRPQDRQFILSSKKLLLSDSGFYLCAWTGLAAYNEQFFGPGTRLTVL.

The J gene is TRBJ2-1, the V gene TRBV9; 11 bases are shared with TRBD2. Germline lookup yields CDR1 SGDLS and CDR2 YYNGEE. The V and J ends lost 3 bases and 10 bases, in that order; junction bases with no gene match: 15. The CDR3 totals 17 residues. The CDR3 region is CASSGTRELAGGTEQFF. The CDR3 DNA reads TGTGCCAGCAGCGGAACGAGAGAGCTAGCGGGAGGCACCGAGCAGTTCTTC.

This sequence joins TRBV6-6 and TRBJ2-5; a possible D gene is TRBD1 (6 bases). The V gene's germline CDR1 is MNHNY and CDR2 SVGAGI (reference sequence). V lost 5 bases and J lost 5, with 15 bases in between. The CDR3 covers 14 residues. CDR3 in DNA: TGTGCCAGCAGTCGACAGGAGAGCAGGGAGACCCAGTACTTC. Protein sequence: CASSRQESRETQYF.

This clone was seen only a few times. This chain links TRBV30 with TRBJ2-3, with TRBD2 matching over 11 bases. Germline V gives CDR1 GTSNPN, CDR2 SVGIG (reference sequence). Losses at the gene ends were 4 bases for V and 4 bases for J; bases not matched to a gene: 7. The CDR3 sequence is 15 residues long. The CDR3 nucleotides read TGTGCCTGGAACCCGGGACTAGCGGAAGCAGATACGCAGTATTTT. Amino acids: CAWNPGLAEADTQYF.

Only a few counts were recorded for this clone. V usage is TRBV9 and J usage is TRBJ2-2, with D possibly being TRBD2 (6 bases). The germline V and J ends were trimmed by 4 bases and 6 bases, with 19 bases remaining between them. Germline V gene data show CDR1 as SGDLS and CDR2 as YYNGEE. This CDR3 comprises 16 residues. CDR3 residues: CASSSSGTPIPGELFF. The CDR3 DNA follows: TGTGCCAGCAGCTCGTCCGGGACTCCTATCCCCGGGGAGCTGTTTTTT.

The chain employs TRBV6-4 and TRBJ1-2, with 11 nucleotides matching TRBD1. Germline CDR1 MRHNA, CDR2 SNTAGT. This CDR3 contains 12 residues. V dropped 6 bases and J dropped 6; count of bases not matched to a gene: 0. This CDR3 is CASRGQGDGYTF. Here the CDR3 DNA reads TGTGCCAGCAGGGGACAGGGGGATGGCTACACCTTC.

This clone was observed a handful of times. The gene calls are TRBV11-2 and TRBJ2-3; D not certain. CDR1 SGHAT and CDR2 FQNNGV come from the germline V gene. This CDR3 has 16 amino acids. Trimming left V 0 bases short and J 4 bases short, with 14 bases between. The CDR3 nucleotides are TGTGCCAGCAGCTTAGAGCCCTTCCAGATGCCAGATACGCAGTATTTT. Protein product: CASSLEPFQMPDTQYF.

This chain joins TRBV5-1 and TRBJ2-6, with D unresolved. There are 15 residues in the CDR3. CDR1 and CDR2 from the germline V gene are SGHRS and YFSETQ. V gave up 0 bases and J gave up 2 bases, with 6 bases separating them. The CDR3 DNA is TGCGCCAGCAGCTTGGACTACGCTGGGGCCAACGTCCTGACTTTC. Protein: CASSLDYAGANVLTF. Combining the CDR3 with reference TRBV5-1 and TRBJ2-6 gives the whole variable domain KAGVTQTPRYLIKTRGQQVTLSCSPISGHRSVSWYQQTPGQGLQFLFEYFSETQRNKGNFPGRFSGRQFSNSRSEMNVSTLELGDSALYLCASSLDYAGANVLTFGAGSRLTVL.